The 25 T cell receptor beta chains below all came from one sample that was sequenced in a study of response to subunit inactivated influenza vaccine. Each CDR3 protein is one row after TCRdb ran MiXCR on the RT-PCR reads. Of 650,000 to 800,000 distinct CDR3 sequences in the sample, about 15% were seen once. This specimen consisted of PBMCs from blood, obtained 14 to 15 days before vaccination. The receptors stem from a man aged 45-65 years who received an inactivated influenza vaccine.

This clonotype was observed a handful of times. CDR3 bases: TGTGCCAGCAGCCGACGGGACATCACAAACACCGGGGAGCTGTTTTTT. As protein: CASSRRDITNTGELFF. The rearrangement links TRBV7-9 to TRBJ2-2, with D tentatively TRBD1 (6 bases). The germline V and J ends were trimmed by 5 bases and 2 bases, with 15 bases remaining between them. Per the germline V gene, CDR1 is SEHNR and CDR2 is FQNEAQ (reference sequence). The CDR3 is 16 residues long.

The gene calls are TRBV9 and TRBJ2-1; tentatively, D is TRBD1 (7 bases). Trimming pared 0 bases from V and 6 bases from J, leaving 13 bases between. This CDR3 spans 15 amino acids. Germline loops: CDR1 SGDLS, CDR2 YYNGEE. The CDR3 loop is CASSVGQGGSNEQFF. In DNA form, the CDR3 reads TGTGCCAGCAGCGTAGGGCAGGGGGGAAGCAATGAGCAGTTCTTC.

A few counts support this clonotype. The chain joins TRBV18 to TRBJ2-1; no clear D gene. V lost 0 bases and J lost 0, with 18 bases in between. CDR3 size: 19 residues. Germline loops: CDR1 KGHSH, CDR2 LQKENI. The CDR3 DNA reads TGTGCCAGCTCACCACCGCACCCCGGGCTACTGAGCTCCTACAATGAGCAGTTCTTC. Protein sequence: CASSPPHPGLLSSYNEQFF.

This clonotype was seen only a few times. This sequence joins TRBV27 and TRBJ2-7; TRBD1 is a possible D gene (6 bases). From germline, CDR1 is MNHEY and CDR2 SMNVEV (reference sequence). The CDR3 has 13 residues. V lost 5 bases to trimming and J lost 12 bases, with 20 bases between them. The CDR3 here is CASSATGSGGAYF. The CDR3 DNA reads TGTGCCAGCAGTGCAACAGGGTCCGGAGGCGCGTACTTC.

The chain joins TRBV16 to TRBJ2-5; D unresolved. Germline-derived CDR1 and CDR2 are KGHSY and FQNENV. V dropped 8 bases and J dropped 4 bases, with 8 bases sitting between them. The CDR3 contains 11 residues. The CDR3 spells CASANRETQYF. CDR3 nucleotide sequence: TGTGCCAGCGCGAATCGAGAGACCCAGTACTTC.

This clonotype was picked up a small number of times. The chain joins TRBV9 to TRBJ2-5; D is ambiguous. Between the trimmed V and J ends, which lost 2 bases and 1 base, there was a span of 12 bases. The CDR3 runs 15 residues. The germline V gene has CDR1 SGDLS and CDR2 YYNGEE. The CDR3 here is CASSVGALTQETQYF. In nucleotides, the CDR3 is TGTGCCAGCAGCGTGGGCGCCCTAACCCAAGAGACCCAGTACTTC.

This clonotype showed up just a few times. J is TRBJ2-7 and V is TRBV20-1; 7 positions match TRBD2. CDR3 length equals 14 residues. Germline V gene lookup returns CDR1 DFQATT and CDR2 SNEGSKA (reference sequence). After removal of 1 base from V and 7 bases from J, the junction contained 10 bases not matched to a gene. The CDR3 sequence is CSARVRESVREQYF. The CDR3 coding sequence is TGCAGTGCTAGAGTGCGGGAGTCCGTGCGGGAGCAGTACTTC.

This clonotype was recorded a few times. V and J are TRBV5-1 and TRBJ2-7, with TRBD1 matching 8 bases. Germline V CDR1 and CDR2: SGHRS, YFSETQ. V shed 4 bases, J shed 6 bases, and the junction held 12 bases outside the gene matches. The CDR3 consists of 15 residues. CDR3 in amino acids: CASSPGQVVVGEQYF. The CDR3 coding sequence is TGCGCCAGCAGCCCGGGACAGGTAGTCGTAGGCGAGCAGTACTTC. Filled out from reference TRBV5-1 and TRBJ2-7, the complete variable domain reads KAGVTQTPRYLIKTRGQQVTLSCSPISGHRSVSWYQQTPGQGLQFLFEYFSETQRNKGNFPGRFSGRQFSNSRSEMNVSTLELGDSALYLCASSPGQVVVGEQYFGPGTRLTVT.

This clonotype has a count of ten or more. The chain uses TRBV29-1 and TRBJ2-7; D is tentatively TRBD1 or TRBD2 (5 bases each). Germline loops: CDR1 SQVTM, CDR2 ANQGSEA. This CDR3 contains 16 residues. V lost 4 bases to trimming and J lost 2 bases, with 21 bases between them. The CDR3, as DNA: TGCAGCGTTGGTCCGATTGCGGGCAGGGATCCCTACGAGCAGTACTTC. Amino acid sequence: CSVGPIAGRDPYEQYF.

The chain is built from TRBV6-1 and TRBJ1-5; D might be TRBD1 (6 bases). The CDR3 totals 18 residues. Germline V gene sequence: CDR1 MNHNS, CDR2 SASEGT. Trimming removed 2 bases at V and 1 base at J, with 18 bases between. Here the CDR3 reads CASSELPPLDSSNQPQHF. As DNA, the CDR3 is TGTGCCAGCAGTGAACTTCCCCCCTTGGACAGCAGCAATCAGCCCCAGCATTTT.

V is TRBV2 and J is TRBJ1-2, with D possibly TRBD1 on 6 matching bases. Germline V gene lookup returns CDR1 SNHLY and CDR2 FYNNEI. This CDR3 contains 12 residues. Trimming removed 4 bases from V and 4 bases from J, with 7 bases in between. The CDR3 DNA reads TGTGCCAGCAGTGGACAGGTCTATGGCTACACCTTC. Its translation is CASSGQVYGYTF.

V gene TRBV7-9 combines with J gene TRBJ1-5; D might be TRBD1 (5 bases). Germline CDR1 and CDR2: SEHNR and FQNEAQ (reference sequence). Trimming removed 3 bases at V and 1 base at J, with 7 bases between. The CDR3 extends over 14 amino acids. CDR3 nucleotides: TGTGCCAGCAGCTTTCGGGGCAGCAATCAGCCCCAGCATTTT. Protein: CASSFRGSNQPQHF.

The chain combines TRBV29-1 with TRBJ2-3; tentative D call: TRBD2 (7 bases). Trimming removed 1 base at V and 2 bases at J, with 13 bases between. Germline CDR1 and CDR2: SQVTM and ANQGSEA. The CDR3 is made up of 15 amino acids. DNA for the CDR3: TGCAGCGTTGAAGGCCGGGGGGCAAACACAGATACGCAGTATTTT. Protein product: CSVEGRGANTDTQYF.

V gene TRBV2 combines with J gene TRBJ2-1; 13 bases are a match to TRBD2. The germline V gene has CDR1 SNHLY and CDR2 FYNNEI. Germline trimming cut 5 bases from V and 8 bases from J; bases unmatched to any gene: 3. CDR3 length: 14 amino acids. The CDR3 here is CASSQTSGRYEQFF. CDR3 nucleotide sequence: TGTGCCAGCAGTCAGACTAGCGGGAGGTATGAGCAGTTCTTC.

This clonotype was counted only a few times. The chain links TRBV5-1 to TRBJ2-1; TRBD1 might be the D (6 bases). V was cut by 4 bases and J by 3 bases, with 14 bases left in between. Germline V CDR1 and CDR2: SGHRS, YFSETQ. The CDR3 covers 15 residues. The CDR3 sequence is CASSQLQGDYNEQFF. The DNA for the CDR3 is TGCGCCAGCAGCCAGCTACAGGGCGACTACAATGAGCAGTTCTTC. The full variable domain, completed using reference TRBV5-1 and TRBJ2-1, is KAGVTQTPRYLIKTRGQQVTLSCSPISGHRSVSWYQQTPGQGLQFLFEYFSETQRNKGNFPGRFSGRQFSNSRSEMNVSTLELGDSALYLCASSQLQGDYNEQFFGPGTRLTVL.

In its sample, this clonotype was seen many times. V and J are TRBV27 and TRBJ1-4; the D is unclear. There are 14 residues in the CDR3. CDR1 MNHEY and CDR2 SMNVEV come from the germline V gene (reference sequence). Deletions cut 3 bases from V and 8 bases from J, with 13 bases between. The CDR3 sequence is CASSFNWIWEKLFF. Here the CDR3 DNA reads TGTGCCAGCAGTTTTAATTGGATTTGGGAAAAACTGTTTTTT.

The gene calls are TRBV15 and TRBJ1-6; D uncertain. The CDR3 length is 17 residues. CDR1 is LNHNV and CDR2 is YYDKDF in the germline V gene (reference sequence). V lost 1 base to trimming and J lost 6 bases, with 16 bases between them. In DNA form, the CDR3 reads TGTGCCACCAGCAGAGGGTTTCCGGGCCTTTCTAATTCACCCCTCCACTTT. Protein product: CATSRGFPGLSNSPLHF.

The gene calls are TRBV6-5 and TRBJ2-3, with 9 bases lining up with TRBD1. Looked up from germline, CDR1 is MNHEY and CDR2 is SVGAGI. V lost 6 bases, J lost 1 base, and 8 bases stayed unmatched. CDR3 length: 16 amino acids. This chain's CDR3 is CASRSHRGLGTDTQYF. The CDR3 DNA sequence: TGTGCCAGCAGATCCCACAGGGGGCTAGGCACAGATACGCAGTATTTT.

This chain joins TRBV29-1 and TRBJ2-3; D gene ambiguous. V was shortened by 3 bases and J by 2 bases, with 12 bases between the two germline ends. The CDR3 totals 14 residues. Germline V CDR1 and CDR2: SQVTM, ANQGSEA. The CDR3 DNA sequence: TGCAGCGTTGATTTCCCACAGAACACAGATACGCAGTATTTT. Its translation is CSVDFPQNTDTQYF.

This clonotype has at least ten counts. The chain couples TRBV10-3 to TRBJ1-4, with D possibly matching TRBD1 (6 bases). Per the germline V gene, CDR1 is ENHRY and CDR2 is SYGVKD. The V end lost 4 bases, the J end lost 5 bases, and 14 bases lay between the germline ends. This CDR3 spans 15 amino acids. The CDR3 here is CAISARGQPNEKLFF. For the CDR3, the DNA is TGTGCCATCAGTGCAAGAGGACAGCCGAATGAAAAACTGTTTTTT.

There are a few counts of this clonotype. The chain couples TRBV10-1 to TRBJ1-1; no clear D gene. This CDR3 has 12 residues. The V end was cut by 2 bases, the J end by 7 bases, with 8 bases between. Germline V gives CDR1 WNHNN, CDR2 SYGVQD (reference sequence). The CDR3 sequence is CASSEAGSEAFF. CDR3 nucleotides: TGCGCCAGCAGTGAGGCTGGGAGTGAAGCTTTCTTT.

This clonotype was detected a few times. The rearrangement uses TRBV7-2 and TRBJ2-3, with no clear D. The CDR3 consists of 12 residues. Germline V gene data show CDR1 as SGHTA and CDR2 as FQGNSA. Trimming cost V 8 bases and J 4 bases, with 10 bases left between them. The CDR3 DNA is TGTGCCAGCTTTTCCGTTGCAGATACGCAGTATTTT. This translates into CASFSVADTQYF.

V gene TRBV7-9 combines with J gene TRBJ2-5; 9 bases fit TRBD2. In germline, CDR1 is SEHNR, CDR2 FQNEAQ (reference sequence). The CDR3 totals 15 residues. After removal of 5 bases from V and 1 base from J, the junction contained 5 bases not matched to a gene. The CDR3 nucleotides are TGTGCCAGCAGCGCCCTAGCGGGGACCCAAGAGACCCAGTACTTC. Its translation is CASSALAGTQETQYF.

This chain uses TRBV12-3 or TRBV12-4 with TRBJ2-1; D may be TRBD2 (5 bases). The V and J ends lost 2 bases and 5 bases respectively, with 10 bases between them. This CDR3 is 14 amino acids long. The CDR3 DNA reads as TGTGCCAGCAGTTTATATAGCGAGAACAATGAGCAGTTCTTC. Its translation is CASSLYSENNEQFF.

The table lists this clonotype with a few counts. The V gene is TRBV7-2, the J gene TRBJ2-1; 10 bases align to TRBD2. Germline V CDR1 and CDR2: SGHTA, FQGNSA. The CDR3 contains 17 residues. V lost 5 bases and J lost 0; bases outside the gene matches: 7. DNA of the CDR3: TGTGCCAGCAGCCCAAGTAGGACTAGCGGCTCCTACAATGAGCAGTTCTTC. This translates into CASSPSRTSGSYNEQFF.